This note documents a single T cell receptor beta chain sequence. Its antigen is not known. Some clones are missing from TCRdb's copy, which holds only in-frame ones; the method was immunoSEQ multiplex PCR. The sample records some 1.5 million clones, 95% to 97% being singletons. The CDR3 length is 16 residues. These data belong to a study of shared clonotypes between healthy human individuals. Study results and caveats: Non-shared clonotypes were found to have lower generation probabilities than the clonotypes that were shared by all four of the sorted-subset donors. Between a handful of donors, naive CD4 clonotypes were shared at a level of about 5%. It was the few donors that limited the genetic and exposure-history diversity represented.

This chain uses TRBV21-1 with TRBJ2-7; the table's D call of TRBD2 was not tested on the DNA. TRBV21-1 is designated a pseudogene. The sample taken for sequencing was naive CD4+ T cells sorted from blood. As for subset: CD45RA+ positively selected. This clonotype originated in a man aged 30 to 39 in good health. CDR3 sequence: CASEGGQGGSSYEQYF. The DNA of the CDR3 is TGTGCCAGCGAGGGGGGTCAGGGCGGGAGCTCCTACGAGCAGTACTTC.